What follows are 18 T cell receptor beta chains derived from one specimen sequenced in a study of long-term antiretroviral therapy in people with HIV. The libraries were made with immunoSEQ v3.0 at survey level. Data came from immunoSEQ multiplex PCR; TCRdb stores just in-frame clones and leaves some out. Of around 12,000 clones listed, almost 80% are singletons. Sequenced here: unsorted PBMCs, sampled 0.8 years before starting antiretroviral therapy. The source of these receptors is a woman in her forties with HIV.

The chain has TRBV7-7 and TRBJ2-3; D not resolved. The CDR3 runs to 15 residues. Germline CDR1 reads SSHAT; CDR2 reads FNYEAQ (reference sequence). The V and J ends lost 3 bases and 2 bases respectively, with 12 bases between them. CDR3 coding DNA: TGTGCCAGCAGCTTTGGGGATGAATTCACAGATACGCAGTATTTT. It encodes CASSFGDEFTDTQYF.

The rearrangement links TRBV27 to TRBJ2-1; D is perhaps TRBD2 (6 bases). The V gene lost 2 bases and the J gene lost 0 bases, with 11 bases spanning the gap. This CDR3 spans 16 amino acids. Germline CDR1 MNHEY, CDR2 SMNVEV (reference sequence). CDR3 in DNA: TGTGCCAGCAGTTTACGGGGACTTCTCTCCTACAATGAGCAGTTCTTC. It codes for CASSLRGLLSYNEQFF.

This chain connects TRBV18 to TRBJ2-1; D is ambiguous. This CDR3 is built from 14 residues. CDR1 is KGHSH, CDR2 LQKENI, per germline. V shed 0 bases and J shed 5 bases, with 8 bases lying between them. CDR3 loop: CASSPPSGNNEQFF. The CDR3 coding sequence is TGTGCCAGCTCACCACCATCAGGTAACAATGAGCAGTTCTTC.

This clone showed up just once. The chain combines TRBV6-1 with TRBJ1-1; D not certain. Germline V gene lookup returns CDR1 MNHNS and CDR2 SASEGT. V lost 8 bases to trimming and J lost 2 bases, with 6 bases between them. The CDR3 extends over 11 amino acids. This CDR3 is CASELNTEAFF. CDR3 bases: TGTGCCAGCGAGCTAAACACTGAAGCTTTCTTT.

The chain couples TRBV25-1 to TRBJ2-1; the match to TRBD1 covers 7 bases. The CDR3 loop spans 15 amino acids. V gave up 1 base and J gave up 6 bases; unmatched junction bases: 6. Germline V gene data show CDR1 as MGHDK and CDR2 as SYGVNS. The CDR3 coding sequence is TGTGCCAGCAGTGAATGGACAGGCGATTTCAATGAGCAGTTCTTC. Amino acid sequence: CASSEWTGDFNEQFF.

The chain links TRBV10-3 to TRBJ2-5, with 8 bases fitting TRBD1. This CDR3 contains 16 residues. Looked up from germline, CDR1 is ENHRY and CDR2 is SYGVKD. The junction had 11 bases not matched to a gene; V was cut back by 3 bases and J by 5 bases. CDR3 residues: CAISEVGTGLMETQYF. CDR3 DNA sequence: TGTGCCATCAGTGAAGTCGGGACAGGCCTCATGGAGACCCAGTACTTC.

This clone was detected only once. The gene calls are TRBV2 and TRBJ2-7; D assignment may be TRBD1 or TRBD2 (5 bases each). The germline gives CDR1 SNHLY, CDR2 FYNNEI. The CDR3 length is 15 residues. Trimming pared 6 bases from V and 4 bases from J, leaving 19 bases between. In nucleotides, the CDR3 is TGTGCCAGCAGGCCCTGGGGGAACGATCGGTACGAGCAGTACTTC. Its translation: CASRPWGNDRYEQYF.

The V and J genes are TRBV21-1 and TRBJ1-5. TRBV21-1 represents a pseudogene. CDR3 size: 18 residues. CDR3 amino acids: CASSKARGSAYSNQPQHF. The CDR3 bases are TGTGCCAGCAGCAAAGCACGGGGTTCTGCGTATAGCAATCAGCCCCAGCATTTT.

The sample holds one count of this clone. The chain uses TRBV2 and TRBJ1-5; a weak D match, TRBD1 (6 bases). Germline CDR1 SNHLY, CDR2 FYNNEI. The CDR3 contains 16 residues. V gave up 6 bases and J gave up 0 bases, with 15 bases separating them. CDR3 amino acids: CASSLGQPVSNQPQHF. CDR3 in DNA: TGTGCCAGCAGCCTTGGACAGCCCGTTAGCAATCAGCCCCAGCATTTT. The full variable domain, in which reference TRBV2 and TRBJ1-5 provide the parts outside the CDR3, is EPEVTQTPSHQVTQMGQEVILRCVPISNHLYFYWYRQILGQKVEFLVSFYNNEISEKSEIFDDQFSVERPDGSNFTLKIRSTKLEDSAMYFCASSLGQPVSNQPQHFGDGTRLSIL.

The chain uses TRBV7-9 and TRBJ1-6; no definite D call. In germline, CDR1 is SEHNR, CDR2 FQNEAQ (reference sequence). The V end was cut by 5 bases, the J end by 9 bases, with 11 bases between. The CDR3 is made up of 13 amino acids. CDR3 sequence reads: CASSLSSGSPLHF. DNA for the CDR3: TGTGCCAGCAGCCTCTCCTCTGGTTCACCCCTCCACTTT.

CDR3 sequence (DNA): TGTGCCAGCAGCTTATTAAACGACGAGCAGTACTTC. Translation: CASSLLNDEQYF. This chain joins TRBV13 and TRBJ2-7; D unclear. The CDR3 is 12 amino acids. V was cut by 2 bases and J by 5 bases, with 7 bases left in between. Germline loops: CDR1 PRHDT, CDR2 FYEKMQ (reference sequence).

CDR3 DNA sequence: TGTGCCAGCAGTTACTCGGGACTTCGGGATGAGCAGTTCTTC. Translation gives CASSYSGLRDEQFF. The chain is built from TRBV6-5 and TRBJ2-1; D is possibly TRBD2 (6 bases). Germline V gene data show CDR1 as MNHEY and CDR2 as SVGAGI. The CDR3 loop spans 14 amino acids. V lost 0 bases and J 8 bases, leaving 11 bases between the germline ends.

The chain carries TRBV29-1 and TRBJ2-5, with D unresolved. V gave up 5 bases and J gave up 5 bases, with 9 bases separating them. This CDR3 contains 11 residues. Germline V gives CDR1 SQVTM, CDR2 ANQGSEA. Written as DNA, the CDR3 is TGCAGCGTTAGGGTTGGGGAGACCCAGTACTTC. Protein product: CSVRVGETQYF.

There are a few counts of this clone. V gene TRBV5-1 combines with J gene TRBJ2-1; D could derive from TRBD1 or TRBD2 (7 bases each). CDR1 and CDR2 from the germline V gene are SGHRS and YFSETQ. V dropped 4 bases and J dropped 7 bases, with 18 bases sitting between them. The CDR3 is 15 residues long. CDR3 coding DNA: TGCGCCAGCAGCGGAGGGGGCGGGAGAGATAATGAGCAGTTCTTC. Amino acid sequence: CASSGGGGRDNEQFF.

The chain links TRBV4-3 to TRBJ2-7; 11 bases are shared with TRBD2. CDR3 length equals 13 residues. Germline trimming cut 2 bases from V and 8 bases from J; bases unmatched to any gene: 2. CDR1 is LGHNA, CDR2 YSLEER, per germline. CDR3 amino acids: CASSQLAGGQQYF. DNA of the CDR3: TGCGCCAGCAGCCAACTAGCGGGAGGCCAGCAGTACTTC.

The genes are TRBV28 and TRBJ2-2; D not certain. The length of the CDR3 is 13 residues. Trimming took off 5 bases at V and 8 bases at J, with 12 bases between the two ends. CDR1 and CDR2 (germline): MDHEN, SYDVKM. CDR3 protein: CASSTKNGGELFF. As DNA, the CDR3 is TGTGCCAGCAGTACAAAGAACGGGGGGGAGCTGTTTTTT.

This chain uses TRBV7-2 with TRBJ2-7, with 8 bases that match TRBD2. In germline, CDR1 is SGHTA, CDR2 FQGNSA. The J segment lost 2 bases and the V segment lost 0 bases, leaving 3 bases of the junction unmatched. The CDR3 length is 15 residues. Here the CDR3 reads CASSLAPGLAYEQYF. CDR3 DNA: TGTGCCAGCAGCTTAGCACCGGGACTAGCCTACGAGCAGTACTTC.

For this clone: The sample carries other DNA sequences with the same CDR3. This sequence joins TRBV7-9 and TRBJ1-1; 7 nucleotides align to TRBD1. Germline V CDR1 and CDR2: SEHNR, FQNEAQ (reference sequence). After removal of 5 bases from V and 5 bases from J, the junction contained 2 bases not matched to a gene. The CDR3 is 12 residues long. The CDR3, as DNA: TGTGCCAGCAGCCCAGGGGGGACTGAAGCTTTCTTT. Protein product: CASSPGGTEAFF.